One sample yielded the 10 T cell receptor beta chains listed below, sequenced in a study of control samples from healthy donors and cancer patients (dated by TCRdb to about 2020). The protocol used for the library was the immunoSEQ multiplex PCR assay. The immuneACCESS repertoire file appears here via TCRdb, limited to in-frame rearrangements. These files lack a portion of the clones; in checked studies, under half of the deficit traces to unresolved V genes, and the cause of the others is not known. The sample includes 150,000 to 200,000 clones, with more than 85% observed a single time. The top ten clones comprise roughly 0.64% of the sample. Specimen: blood. Receptors originate from a woman aged 30 to 39 in good health.

V is TRBV6-6 and J is TRBJ2-7, with D perhaps TRBD2 (6 bases). With 10 bases removed from V and 1 base from J, the gap between germline ends came to 14 bases. This CDR3 contains 13 residues. Germline loops: CDR1 MNHNY, CDR2 SVGAGI (reference sequence). The CDR3 here is CATQEGGSYEQYF. The CDR3 DNA reads as TGTGCCACCCAGGAGGGTGGATCCTACGAGCAGTACTTC.

This clone was seen once. V usage is TRBV27 and J usage is TRBJ2-7; TRBD2 aligns across 7 bases. Unmatched junction bases numbered 1, after V lost 3 bases and J lost 5 bases. Germline V lookup: CDR1 MNHEY, CDR2 SMNVEV (reference sequence). The CDR3 runs to 12 residues. In DNA, the CDR3 is TGTGCCAGCAGTTTTGGGGGGGACGAGCAGTACTTC. This encodes CASSFGGDEQYF.

The V and J genes are TRBV20-1 and TRBJ2-7; 7 nucleotides align to TRBD1. Trimming removed 3 bases from V and 6 bases from J; junction bases left unmatched: 5. CDR1 and CDR2 from the germline V gene are DFQATT and SNEGSKA (reference sequence). The CDR3 spans 12 residues. The CDR3 sequence is CSASGQVGEQYF. CDR3 nucleotides: TGCAGTGCTAGTGGACAGGTTGGCGAGCAGTACTTC.

The gene calls are TRBV4-2 and TRBJ2-7, with 8 bases identical to TRBD2. The CDR3 is 16 residues long. Losses at the gene ends were 0 bases for V and 2 bases for J; bases not matched to a gene: 6. Germline V gene lookup returns CDR1 LGHNA and CDR2 YNFKEQ. CDR3 amino acids: CASSQDLVSGAYEQYF. The CDR3 region has the DNA TGTGCCAGCAGCCAAGATCTTGTTAGCGGGGCCTACGAGCAGTACTTC.

The V gene is TRBV12-5, the J gene TRBJ2-2; D unresolved. Germline V gene lookup returns CDR1 LGHNT and CDR2 FRNRAP. The CDR3 loop spans 16 amino acids. V was trimmed by 2 bases and J by 2 bases, leaving 12 bases between them. In nucleotides, the CDR3 is TGTGCTAGTGGTTTGACTCCAGGATTCAACACCGGGGAGCTGTTTTTT. This codes for CASGLTPGFNTGELFF.

J is TRBJ1-2 and V is TRBV19, with 7 bases fitting TRBD1. V lost 5 bases and J lost 0; bases outside the gene matches: 9. The CDR3 is 16 residues long. Germline V gene lookup returns CDR1 LNHDA and CDR2 SQIVND (reference sequence). CDR3 loop: CASSPAGTVTNYGYTF. The CDR3 DNA reads TGTGCCAGTAGTCCCGCCGGGACAGTCACTAACTATGGCTACACCTTC.

This rearrangement joins TRBV6-5 to TRBJ2-7; D assignment may be TRBD1 or TRBD2 (6 bases each). V was clipped by 6 bases and J by 7 bases, with 16 bases between them. The CDR3 is 13 amino acids. The V gene's germline CDR1 is MNHEY and CDR2 SVGAGI. CDR3 nucleotide sequence: TGTGCCAGCAGATGGAGGGGGGCAGGTGAGCAGTACTTC. Its protein product is CASRWRGAGEQYF.

The V call is TRBV13, the J call TRBJ1-4, with D maybe TRBD1 (6 bases). CDR1 and CDR2 (germline): PRHDT, FYEKMQ (reference sequence). The CDR3 runs 14 residues. V lost 6 bases, J lost 8 bases, and 16 bases lay in between. CDR3 DNA sequence: TGTGCCAGCAGTTATGGGCAGGGGAGCGAAAAACTGTTTTTT. This gives the protein CASSYGQGSEKLFF.

This sequence joins TRBV24-1 and TRBJ1-5; D not certain. Germline CDR1 and CDR2: KGHDR and SFDVKD. Trimming stripped 7 bases from V and 0 bases from J, with 6 bases between. This CDR3 has 13 amino acids. CDR3 sequence reads: CATRADSNQPQHF. The CDR3 DNA reads as TGTGCCACCAGGGCGGATAGCAATCAGCCCCAGCATTTT.

The CDR3 reads CASSLDRASGNTIYF. As DNA, the CDR3 is TGTGCCAGCAGCTTAGACAGGGCCTCTGGAAACACCATATATTTT. The chain links TRBV13 to TRBJ1-3, with D perhaps matching TRBD1 (6 bases). This CDR3 region has 15 residues. Germline assignment: CDR1 PRHDT and CDR2 FYEKMQ (reference sequence). Trimming left V 1 base short and J 0 bases short, with 7 bases between.